The 16 T cell receptor beta chains in this list originate from one sample, sequenced in a study of early T cells in non-severe SARS-CoV-2 infection (dated by TCRdb to about 2021). To prepare the library, 5' RACE was applied. Sequencing instrument: NextSeq 500. The public sequencing data were trimmed at Q25 with fastp and processed into clonotypes with MiXCR by TCRdb, which kept only in-frame beta chains. Rows are unified per CDR3 protein, each entry keeping the most common DNA and genes. The sample records about 83,000 distinct CDR3 sequences, under 11% of which are singletons. The ten largest clonotypes hold 8% of the sample. The sample here was whole blood, taken at baseline. These receptors were taken from an adult who was a healthcare worker with PCR-confirmed SARS-CoV-2 infection or an uninfected control (not recorded which).

The J gene is TRBJ2-5, the V gene TRBV6-2 or TRBV6-3; D uncertain. V was pared by 3 bases and J by 4 bases, with 6 bases between. The CDR3 is 12 residues long. Germline V CDR1 and CDR2: MNHEY, SVGEGT. The CDR3 coding sequence is TGTGCCAGCAGTTATCTCCTAGAGACCCAGTACTTC. The encoded protein is CASSYLLETQYF.

This clonotype was seen more than once but under ten times. The chain recombines TRBV18 with TRBJ2-1; 7 nucleotides agree with TRBD2. Germline V CDR1 and CDR2: KGHSH, LQKENI. The CDR3 runs 17 residues. J lost 2 bases, V lost 2 bases, and 9 bases had no gene match. The CDR3 loop is CASSPNWDYPPYNEQFF. In DNA, the CDR3 is TGTGCCAGCTCACCAAACTGGGACTACCCCCCCTACAATGAGCAGTTCTTC. Looking up the rest from reference TRBV18 and TRBJ2-1 gives the full variable domain: NAGVMQNPRHLVRRRGQEARLRCSPMKGHSHVYWYRQLPEEGLKFMVYLQKENIIDESGMPKERFSAEFPKEGPSILRIQQVVRGDSAAYFCASSPNWDYPPYNEQFFGPGTRLTVL.

The rearrangement uses TRBV4-1 and TRBJ2-5; 8 positions agree with TRBD1. Trimming took 6 bases from V and 5 from J; bases not matched to a gene: 5. The CDR3 consists of 13 residues. Germline-derived CDR1 and CDR2 are MGHRA and YSYEKL. The CDR3 region is CASSSGGAETQYF. Here the CDR3 DNA reads TGCGCCAGCAGTTCAGGGGGCGCGGAGACCCAGTACTTC.

CDR3 sequence: CASSSPSGGESSSYEQYF. In DNA, the CDR3 is TGTGCCAGCAGTTCGCCCAGCGGGGGCGAGAGTAGTTCCTACGAGCAGTACTTC. This chain joins TRBV28 and TRBJ2-7, with 8 bases lining up with TRBD2. Germline CDR1 MDHEN, CDR2 SYDVKM. J was trimmed by 1 base and V by 4 bases; bases with no gene match: 15. This CDR3 is 18 amino acids long.

The chain recombines TRBV4-2 with TRBJ2-7; tentatively, D is TRBD2 (6 bases). CDR1 is LGHNA, CDR2 YNFKEQ, per germline. V shed 4 bases and J shed 1 base, with 17 bases lying between them. The CDR3 totals 16 residues. CDR3 residues: CASSRGSGGMSYEQYF. CDR3 bases: TGTGCCAGCAGCCGAGGAAGCGGAGGGATGTCCTACGAGCAGTACTTC.

This clonotype was counted a few times. The chain links TRBV18 to TRBJ2-2, with 8 bases matching TRBD1. Unmatched junction bases numbered 13, after V lost 3 bases and J lost 4 bases. Per germline, CDR1 KGHSH and CDR2 LQKENI. The CDR3 length is 18 residues. This chain's CDR3 is CASSPTPPGQGRTGELFF. The CDR3 nucleotides are TGTGCCAGCTCACCGACACCCCCAGGACAGGGACGCACCGGGGAGCTGTTTTTT.

This clonotype was observed a few times. The chain recombines TRBV7-6 with TRBJ2-1; the D gene is possibly TRBD2 (5 bases). Germline V lookup: CDR1 SGHVS, CDR2 FNYEAQ. The CDR3 extends over 14 amino acids. The V end lost 2 bases, the J end lost 4 bases, and 9 bases lay between the germline ends. CDR3 in DNA: TGTGCCAGCAGCTTACGAACTAGTTACAATGAGCAGTTCTTC. It codes for CASSLRTSYNEQFF.

V and J are TRBV20-1 and TRBJ2-3; D unclear. The V end was cut by 3 bases, the J end by 2 bases, with 15 bases between. This CDR3 spans 15 amino acids. CDR1 is DFQATT, CDR2 SNEGSKA, per germline (reference sequence). The CDR3 protein is CSASGETTYTDTQYF. CDR3 DNA: TGCAGTGCTAGTGGCGAGACCACATACACAGATACGCAGTATTTT.

This clonotype was observed a handful of times. The CDR3 DNA sequence: TGCAGCGGGATGGCGGGAGATACGCAGTATTTT. The encoded protein is CSGMAGDTQYF. J is TRBJ2-3 and V is TRBV29-1; D is perhaps TRBD2 (5 bases). This CDR3 comprises 11 residues. CDR1 SQVTM and CDR2 ANQGSEA come from the germline V gene. V lost 7 bases to trimming and J lost 5 bases, with 10 bases between them.

This clonotype was picked up many times. The J gene is TRBJ2-5, the V gene TRBV3-1; possible D gene TRBD2, 5 bases. The CDR3 length is 18 residues. CDR1 and CDR2 (germline): LGHDT, YNNKEL (reference sequence). Deletions cut 4 bases from V and 0 bases from J, with 21 bases between. This CDR3 is CASSPTERNPQHQETQYF. The CDR3 region has the DNA TGTGCCAGCAGCCCAACGGAGCGGAACCCACAACACCAAGAGACCCAGTACTTC.

The CDR3 here is CSARARGWNNEQFF. The CDR3 region has the DNA TGCAGTGCTAGAGCTCGAGGTTGGAACAATGAGCAGTTCTTC. The J gene is TRBJ2-1, the V gene TRBV20-1; no definite D call. The V end was cut by 1 base, the J end by 5 bases, with 12 bases between. CDR1 DFQATT and CDR2 SNEGSKA come from the germline V gene (reference sequence). The CDR3 sequence is 14 residues long.

There are many counts of this clonotype. V usage is TRBV6-2 or TRBV6-3 and J usage is TRBJ2-2, with no clear D. The CDR3 is 12 residues long. The germline gives CDR1 MNHEY, CDR2 SVGEGT. The germline V and J ends were trimmed by 6 bases and 4 bases, with 6 bases remaining between them. CDR3 nucleotide sequence: TGTGCCAGCAGCCCGTCCACCGGGGAGCTGTTTTTT. Translation: CASSPSTGELFF.

The V call is TRBV7-6, the J call TRBJ2-2, with 12 bases matching TRBD2. This CDR3 is built from 16 residues. The V segment lost 9 bases and the J segment 2 bases; nucleotides outside the gene matches: 7. Germline V lookup: CDR1 SGHVS, CDR2 FNYEAQ. CDR3 nucleotide sequence: TGTGCCAGTTGGACTAGCGGGACTCCCAACACCGGGGAGCTGTTTTTT. It encodes CASWTSGTPNTGELFF.

In this sample, this clonotype turned up many times. The chain has TRBV20-1 and TRBJ2-1, with TRBD2 identical over 7 bases. The CDR3 extends over 16 amino acids. Germline V CDR1 and CDR2: DFQATT, SNEGSKA (reference sequence). With 1 base clipped from V and 6 bases from J, the junction kept 12 bases outside the gene matches. The CDR3 spells CSARAAGSGVSNEQFF. The CDR3 coding sequence is TGCAGTGCTAGAGCCGCCGGGAGCGGGGTGAGCAATGAGCAGTTCTTC.

This clonotype was found a few times. This clone may be a read error of a much larger clone one base away. Here the CDR3 omits its conserved ending phenylalanine or tryptophan, so a read error is the likely source. The chain carries TRBV6-4 and TRBJ2-3, with TRBD1 identical over 8 bases. The J segment lost 2 bases and the V segment lost 10 bases, leaving 5 bases of the junction unmatched. CDR1 and CDR2 (germline): MRHNA, SNTAGT. The CDR3 has 13 amino acids. The CDR3 DNA is TGTGCCACCGGGACAGGCTTCACAGATACGCAGTATTCT. Protein: CATGTGFTDTQYS.

The rearrangement links TRBV25-1 to TRBJ1-6; the D is unclear. V shed 6 bases and J shed 10 bases, with 13 bases lying between them. The CDR3 loop spans 13 amino acids. Germline V gives CDR1 MGHDK, CDR2 SYGVNS. The CDR3, as DNA: TGTGCCAGCAGCGGAGCGATGAGATCACCCCTCCACTTT. This codes for CASSGAMRSPLHF.